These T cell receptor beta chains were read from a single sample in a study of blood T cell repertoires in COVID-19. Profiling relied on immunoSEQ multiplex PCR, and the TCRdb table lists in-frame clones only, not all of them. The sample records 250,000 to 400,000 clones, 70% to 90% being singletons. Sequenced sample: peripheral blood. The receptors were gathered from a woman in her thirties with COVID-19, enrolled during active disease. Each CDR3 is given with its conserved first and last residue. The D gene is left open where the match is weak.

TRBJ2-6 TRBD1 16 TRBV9 CASSAGTGAGANVLTF
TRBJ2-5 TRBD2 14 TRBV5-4 CASRAGTSQETQYF
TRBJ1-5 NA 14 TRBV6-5 CASSYGGEDQPQHF
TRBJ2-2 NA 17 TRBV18 CASSQWRSGANTGELFF
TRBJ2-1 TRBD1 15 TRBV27 CASSFLGGSANEQFF
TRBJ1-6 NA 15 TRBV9 CASSPGGGDHSPLHF
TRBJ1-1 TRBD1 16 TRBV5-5 CASSLVGTGRWGEAFF
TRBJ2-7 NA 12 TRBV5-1 CASGTGTYEQYF
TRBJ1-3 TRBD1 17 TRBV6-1 CASSERQGLTSGNTIYF
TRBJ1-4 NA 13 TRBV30 CAWSEGGGEKLFF
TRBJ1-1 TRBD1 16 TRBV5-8 CASSPGTGYLNTEAFF
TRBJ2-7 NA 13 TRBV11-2 CASSLVGTSEQYF
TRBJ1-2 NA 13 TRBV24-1 CATRPGLGYGYTF
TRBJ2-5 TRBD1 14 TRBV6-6 CASSYPGQQETQYF
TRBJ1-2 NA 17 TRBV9 CASSVGGGPISPDGYTF
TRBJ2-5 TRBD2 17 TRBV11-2 CASSLEGGGGARETQYF
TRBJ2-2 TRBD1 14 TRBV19 CASKGQGVTGELFF
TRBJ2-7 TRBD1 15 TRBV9 CASSVGAGGTYEQYF
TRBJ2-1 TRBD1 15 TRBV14 CASSPLGTAYNEQFF
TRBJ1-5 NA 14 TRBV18 CASSPSQGNQPQHF
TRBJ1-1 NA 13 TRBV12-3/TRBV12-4 CASSPRGLREAFF
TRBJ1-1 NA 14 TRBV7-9 CASSLRELSTEAFF
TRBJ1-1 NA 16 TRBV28 CASSGGERSMNTEAFF
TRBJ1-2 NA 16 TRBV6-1 CASSENGEGGGDGYTF
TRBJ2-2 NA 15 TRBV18 CASSPNSGNTGELFF
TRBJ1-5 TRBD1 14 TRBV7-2 CASSRDRDNQPQHF
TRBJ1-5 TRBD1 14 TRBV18 CASSGQGINQPQHF
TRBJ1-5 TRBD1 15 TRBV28 CASSPQGARNQPQHF
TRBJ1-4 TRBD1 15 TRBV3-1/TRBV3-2 CASSLPGQLNEKLFF
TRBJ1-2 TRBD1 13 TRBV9 CASRRAGGYGYTF
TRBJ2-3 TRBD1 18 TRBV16 CASSQYLFGTGLSDTQYF
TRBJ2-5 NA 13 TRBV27 CASSHGYQETQYF
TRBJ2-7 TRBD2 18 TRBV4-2 CASSQAPSSGGGRYEQYF
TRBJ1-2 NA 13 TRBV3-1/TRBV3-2 CASSHPGYYGYTF
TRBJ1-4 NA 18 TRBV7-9 CASSLISSRGGSHEKLFF
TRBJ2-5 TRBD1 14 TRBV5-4 CASSPDRGVETQYF
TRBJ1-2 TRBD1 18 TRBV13 CASSSTGVTINPNYGYTF
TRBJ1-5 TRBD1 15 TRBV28 CASSRTGLQLEPQHF
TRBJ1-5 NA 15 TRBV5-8 CASSDPGEVSQPQHF
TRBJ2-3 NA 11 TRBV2 CASSRSPAQYF
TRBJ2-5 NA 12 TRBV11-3 CASSPVQETQYF
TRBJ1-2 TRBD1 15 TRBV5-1 CASSPDGQGNYGYTF
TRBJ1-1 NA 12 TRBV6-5 CASRQFNTEAFF
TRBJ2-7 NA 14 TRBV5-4 CASSVDLGAYEQYF
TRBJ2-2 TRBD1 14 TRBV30 CAWSATGLAGELFF
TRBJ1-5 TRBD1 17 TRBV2 CASNPGQGSFGNQPQHF
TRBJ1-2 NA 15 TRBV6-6 CASSSTTAGGSGYTF
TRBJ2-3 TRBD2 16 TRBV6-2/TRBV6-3 CASSSIRSLAGETQYF
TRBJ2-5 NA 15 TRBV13 CASSLGAGPGETQYF
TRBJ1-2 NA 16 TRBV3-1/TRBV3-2 CASSHGGDAYQDGYTF
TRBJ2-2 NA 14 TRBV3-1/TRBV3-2 CASSGSGSTGELFF
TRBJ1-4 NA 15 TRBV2 CASSPDRGFSEKLFF
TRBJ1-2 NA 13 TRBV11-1 CASSRQVGYGYTF
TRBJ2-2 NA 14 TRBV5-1 CASRSAANTGELFF
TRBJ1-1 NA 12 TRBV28 CASTTGGTEAFF
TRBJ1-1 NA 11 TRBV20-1 CSRRGFAEAFF
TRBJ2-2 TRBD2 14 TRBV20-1 CSASSGGHTGELFF
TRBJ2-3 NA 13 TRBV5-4 CASSLSQADTQYF
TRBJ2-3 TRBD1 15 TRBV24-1 CATESVLGGADTQYF
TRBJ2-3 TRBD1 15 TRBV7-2 CASSLVGTDTDTQYF